A single sample gave rise to the 28 T cell receptor beta chains below, sequenced in a study of cytomegalovirus exposure and HLA in healthy donors. The PCR employed 60 Vbeta primers together with 13 Jbeta primers. Some clones are missing from TCRdb's copy, which holds only in-frame ones; the method was immunoSEQ multiplex PCR. The sample yields over 100,000 clones, of which the top ten take up approximately 1.7%. Sequences were obtained from PBMCs. The source of these receptors is a woman aged 40-49 years in good health and CMV-seropositive.

V and J are TRBV7-9 and TRBJ2-7; 10 bases agree with TRBD2. The CDR3 totals 14 residues. Trimming cost V 6 bases and J 0 bases; bases outside gene matches: 2. From germline, CDR1 is SEHNR and CDR2 FQNEAQ (reference sequence). This CDR3 is CASRSGGDSYEQYF. In DNA, the CDR3 is TGTGCCAGCAGGAGCGGGGGGGACTCCTACGAGCAGTACTTC. Full variable domain (rest looked up from reference TRBV7-9 and TRBJ2-7): DTGVSQNPRHKITKRGQNVTFRCDPISEHNRLYWYRQTLGQGPEFLTYFQNEAQLEKSRLLSDRFSAERPKGSFSTLEIQRTEQGDSAMYLCASRSGGDSYEQYFGPGTRLTVT.

The J gene is TRBJ2-7, the V gene TRBV28, with a weak D call TRBD1 (6 bases). Between the trimmed V and J ends, which lost 2 bases and 2 bases, there was a span of 16 bases. The CDR3 length is 16 residues. CDR1 is MDHEN, CDR2 SYDVKM, per germline. The CDR3 DNA reads TGTGCCAGCAGTTTACCACAGCTTGACAGGCCCTACGAGCAGTACTTC. Encoded protein: CASSLPQLDRPYEQYF.

The chain recombines TRBV28 with TRBJ2-1; 8 nucleotides line up with TRBD2. J gave up 1 base and V 2 bases, and 1 base lay outside the gene matches. The CDR3 is 15 amino acids. CDR1 is MDHEN, CDR2 SYDVKM, per germline. The CDR3 here is CASSLGGGSYNEQFF. DNA of the CDR3: TGTGCCAGCAGTTTAGGCGGGGGGTCCTACAATGAGCAGTTCTTC.

The CDR3 DNA sequence: TGCGCCAGCAGCTTGGACAGGGGGAGTTACGAGCAGTACTTC. Its protein is CASSLDRGSYEQYF. The gene calls are TRBV5-1 and TRBJ2-7; 8 nucleotides line up with TRBD1. Germline V gene lookup returns CDR1 SGHRS and CDR2 YFSETQ. J was trimmed by 4 bases and V by 0 bases; bases with no gene match: 3. The CDR3 sequence is 14 residues long.

The chain employs TRBV13 and TRBJ2-4; tentatively, D is TRBD2 (5 bases). The V and J ends lost 5 bases and 9 bases respectively, with 11 bases between them. This CDR3 has 12 residues. The germline CDR1 and CDR2 sequences are PRHDT and FYEKMQ (reference sequence). The CDR3: CASSAGLSIQYF. The CDR3 DNA reads as TGTGCCAGCAGCGCCGGACTGAGCATTCAGTACTTC.

The chain joins TRBV5-1 to TRBJ2-7; 7 positions agree with TRBD1. Germline-derived CDR1 and CDR2 are SGHRS and YFSETQ. V shed 0 bases, J shed 4 bases, and the junction held 10 bases outside the gene matches. CDR3 length: 16 residues. CDR3 residues: CASSLGRDSFSYEQYF. CDR3 DNA sequence: TGCGCCAGCAGCTTGGGCCGGGACAGCTTTTCGTACGAGCAGTACTTC.

The V call is TRBV4-3, the J call TRBJ1-4; perhaps TRBD1 as D (6 bases). V dropped 0 bases and J dropped 0 bases, with 14 bases sitting between them. The CDR3 totals 18 residues. Germline-derived CDR1 and CDR2 are LGHNA and YSLEER. The CDR3 DNA sequence: TGCGCCAGCAGCCAAGAACCTCCCGCAGGGGCAACTAATGAAAAACTGTTTTTT. It specifies CASSQEPPAGATNEKLFF.

The chain couples TRBV21-1 to TRBJ2-7; TRBD1, the table's D call, was not compared with the DNA. TRBV21-1 counts as a pseudogene. CDR3 length: 14 amino acids. CDR3 protein: CATKPQGQRYEQYF. The CDR3 coding sequence is TGTGCCACCAAACCCCAAGGACAGCGCTACGAGCAGTACTTC.

J is TRBJ1-5 and V is TRBV28; 7 bases are shared with TRBD1. The CDR3 spans 13 residues. Germline loops: CDR1 MDHEN, CDR2 SYDVKM. J lost 8 bases, V lost 8 bases, and 9 bases had no gene match. CDR3 DNA: TGTGCCAGCGCATTCAGGGGGAAGAAGCCCCAGCATTTT. It encodes CASAFRGKKPQHF.

This chain uses TRBV19 with TRBJ1-2; tentative D call: TRBD1 (5 bases). CDR3 length: 15 residues. Trimming removed 4 bases from V and 0 bases from J, with 12 bases in between. Germline CDR1 is LNHDA and CDR2 is SQIVND (reference sequence). CDR3 residues: CASSRDSVSNYGYTF. The CDR3 DNA reads as TGTGCCAGTAGTAGAGACAGCGTTTCTAACTATGGCTACACCTTC.

The gene calls are TRBV6-6 and TRBJ2-5, with a tentative D call TRBD2 (6 bases). The CDR3 extends over 13 amino acids. Trimming left V 8 bases short and J 0 bases short, with 10 bases between. The germline V gene encodes CDR1 MNHNY and CDR2 SVGAGI (reference sequence). In DNA, the CDR3 is TGTGCCAGCCCACGGGGGAACCAAGAGACCCAGTACTTC. Its translation: CASPRGNQETQYF.

The V call is TRBV29-1, the J call TRBJ2-3; TRBD2 aligns across 8 bases. Trimming took 5 bases from V and 6 from J; bases not matched to a gene: 7. Germline values: CDR1 SQVTM, CDR2 ANQGSEA. The CDR3 is made up of 13 amino acids. The CDR3 bases are TGCAGCGTTAACGGGAGGGCGGAGGATACGCAGTATTTT. It translates to CSVNGRAEDTQYF.

The chain employs TRBV29-1 and TRBJ2-7, with 9 bases fitting TRBD2. This CDR3 region has 16 residues. The V and J ends lost 0 bases and 3 bases, in that order; junction bases with no gene match: 9. CDR1 is SQVTM and CDR2 is ANQGSEA in the germline V gene. The CDR3 reads CSVEETSGSRGYEQYF. As DNA, the CDR3 is TGCAGCGTTGAAGAGACTAGCGGATCTAGGGGCTACGAGCAGTACTTC.

The J gene is TRBJ1-2, the V gene TRBV5-1, with 7 bases identical to TRBD1. V was pared by 4 bases and J by 4 bases, with 10 bases of the junction left unmatched. Germline-derived CDR1 and CDR2 are SGHRS and YFSETQ. The CDR3 covers 15 residues. Here the CDR3 DNA reads TGCGCCAGCAGCATAGAATCGACAGGGAGCTATGGCTACACCTTC. Amino acids: CASSIESTGSYGYTF.

The chain joins TRBV2 to TRBJ2-3; possibly TRBD2 for D (6 bases). Germline CDR1 reads SNHLY; CDR2 reads FYNNEI. Trimming removed 4 bases from V and 0 bases from J, with 8 bases in between. The CDR3 is 14 amino acids. CDR3 sequence reads: CASSVGTSTDTQYF. Written as DNA, the CDR3 is TGTGCCAGCAGTGTTGGGACTAGCACAGATACGCAGTATTTT.

This chain connects TRBV7-9 to TRBJ1-1; 11 bases match TRBD1. CDR1 and CDR2 (germline): SEHNR, FQNEAQ (reference sequence). Germline trimming cut 5 bases from V and 10 bases from J; bases unmatched to any gene: 3. The CDR3 covers 12 residues. Written as DNA, the CDR3 is TGTGCCAGCAGCCGGGACAGGGGGGGAGCTTTCTTT. Translating it yields CASSRDRGGAFF.

The chain has TRBV2 and TRBJ2-5, with TRBD2 matching 9 bases. V shed 6 bases and J 2 bases; nucleotides not matched to a gene: 16. Germline-derived CDR1 and CDR2 are SNHLY and FYNNEI. CDR3 length equals 18 residues. CDR3 bases: TGTGCCAGCAGCGGGCCCGGGGGCGGGAGGGTAGGGCAAGAGACCCAGTACTTC. It specifies CASSGPGGGRVGQETQYF.

The chain combines TRBV5-1 with TRBJ1-2, with TRBD1 matching over 8 bases. V lost 3 bases and J lost 6; bases outside the gene matches: 10. The CDR3 sequence is 15 residues long. The germline CDR1 and CDR2 sequences are SGHRS and YFSETQ. CDR3 nucleotide sequence: TGCGCCAGCAGCTCCCTTGCCAGGGGGCGAGATGGCTACACCTTC. Translating gives CASSSLARGRDGYTF.

The V and J genes are TRBV28 and TRBJ2-7; no reliable D call. Germline CDR1 reads MDHEN; CDR2 reads SYDVKM. The V gene lost 8 bases and the J gene lost 2 bases, with 16 bases spanning the gap. The CDR3 has 14 amino acids. The CDR3 is CASWPRHQPYEQYF. The CDR3 nucleotides read TGTGCCAGCTGGCCGAGACACCAGCCCTACGAGCAGTACTTC.

The chain links TRBV30 to TRBJ2-2; 8 bases agree with TRBD2. V shed 1 base, J shed 1 base, and the junction held 8 bases outside the gene matches. This CDR3 has 17 residues. The germline CDR1 and CDR2 sequences are GTSNPN and SVGIG (reference sequence). The CDR3 bases are TGTGCCTGGAGTGCCTCGGGGGGGTTTAGGAACACCGGGGAGCTGTTTTTT. Protein product: CAWSASGGFRNTGELFF.

The rearrangement joins TRBV28 to TRBJ2-5; TRBD2 matches 10 bases. This CDR3 comprises 13 residues. V shed 6 bases, J shed 5 bases, and the junction held 3 bases outside the gene matches. CDR1 and CDR2 from the germline V gene are MDHEN and SYDVKM. The CDR3 region is CASRAGLAETQYF. The CDR3 DNA follows: TGTGCCAGCAGGGCGGGACTAGCGGAGACCCAGTACTTC.

The rearrangement joins TRBV6-5 to TRBJ1-1; D perhaps matches TRBD1 (6 bases). Trimming cost V 5 bases and J 5 bases, with 18 bases left between them. Germline V gene lookup returns CDR1 MNHEY and CDR2 SVGAGI. The CDR3 consists of 15 residues. The CDR3 loop is CASSPPGGRRTEAFF. In nucleotides, the CDR3 is TGTGCCAGCAGTCCCCCCGGGGGGCGAAGAACTGAAGCTTTCTTT.

The V call is TRBV11-1, the J call TRBJ2-5; 10 positions match TRBD2. V gave up 2 bases and J gave up 5 bases; unmatched junction bases: 8. There are 16 residues in the CDR3. Per germline, CDR1 SGHAT and CDR2 FQDESV (reference sequence). The CDR3 DNA reads TGTGCCAGCAGCTTAATGTCTAGCGGGAGTTGGGAGACCCAGTACTTC. Translated, it gives CASSLMSSGSWETQYF.

The rearrangement uses TRBV5-6 and TRBJ1-1, with D possibly being TRBD1 (6 bases). Germline CDR1 reads SGHDT; CDR2 reads YYEEEE. The CDR3 contains 13 residues. The V end lost 2 bases, the J end lost 11 bases, and 16 bases lay between the germline ends. In nucleotides, the CDR3 is TGTGCCAGCAGCTTTCCCCAGGGGATCGCGGCTTTCTTT. This translates into CASSFPQGIAAFF.

The gene calls are TRBV4-2 and TRBJ2-2, with 9 bases fitting TRBD2. The germline V gene encodes CDR1 LGHNA and CDR2 YNFKEQ. The trim removed 2 bases at V and 4 bases at J, leaving 8 bases unmatched. This CDR3 spans 17 amino acids. The CDR3 DNA follows: TGTGCCAGCAGCCAATCAGTGGGAGCGGGAGGCACCGGGGAGCTGTTTTTT. It codes for CASSQSVGAGGTGELFF.

This chain uses TRBV6-5 with TRBJ2-5; a possible D gene is TRBD2 (7 bases). V dropped 11 bases and J dropped 1 base, with 14 bases sitting between them. CDR1 MNHEY and CDR2 SVGAGI come from the germline V gene. The CDR3 consists of 13 residues. The CDR3 DNA is TGTGCCTGCGGCGGGGGCCGCCAAGAGACCCAGTACTTC. Its translation is CACGGGRQETQYF.

The V call is TRBV5-5, the J call TRBJ1-2; a possible D gene is TRBD1 (5 bases). The germline V gene has CDR1 SGHKS and CDR2 YYEKEE (reference sequence). CDR3 length equals 13 residues. The V end lost 4 bases, the J end lost 6 bases, and 13 bases lay between the germline ends. CDR3 bases: TGTGCCAGCAGCCCCAGGGAGGCGGATGGCTACACCTTC. Translation gives CASSPREADGYTF.

The chain joins TRBV28 to TRBJ2-7, with TRBD2 identical over 8 bases. V lost 3 bases and J lost 3; bases outside the gene matches: 16. CDR1 is MDHEN, CDR2 SYDVKM, per germline. The CDR3 is 18 amino acids. Here the CDR3 reads CASSFGTGLESFVYEQYF. CDR3 in DNA: TGTGCCAGCAGTTTCGGCACGGGACTAGAATCCTTCGTCTACGAGCAGTACTTC.